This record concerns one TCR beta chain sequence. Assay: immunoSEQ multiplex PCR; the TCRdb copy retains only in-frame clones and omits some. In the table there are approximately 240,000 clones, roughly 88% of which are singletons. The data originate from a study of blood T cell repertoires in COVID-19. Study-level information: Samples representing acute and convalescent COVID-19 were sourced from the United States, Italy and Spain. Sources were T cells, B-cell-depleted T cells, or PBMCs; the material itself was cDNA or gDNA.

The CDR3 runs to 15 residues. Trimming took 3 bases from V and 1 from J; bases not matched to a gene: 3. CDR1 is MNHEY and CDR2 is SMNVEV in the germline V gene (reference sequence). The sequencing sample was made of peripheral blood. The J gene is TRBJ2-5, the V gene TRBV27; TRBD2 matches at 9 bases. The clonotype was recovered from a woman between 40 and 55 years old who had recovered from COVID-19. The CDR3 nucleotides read TGTGCCAGCAGTTTGGGACTAGCCTTCCAAGAGACCCAGTACTTC. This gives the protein CASSLGLAFQETQYF.